This T cell receptor beta chain appears in the sequencing data of a study of blood T cell repertoires in COVID-19. At the level of the study: Nucleic acid was either cDNA or gDNA, and it came from T cells, B-cell-depleted T cells, or PBMCs.

TCRdb keeps only in-frame clones here, not all; method: immunoSEQ multiplex PCR. The table has over 200,000 clones, approximately 80% seen once; the top ten hold around 1.8%. Participants' reported clinical history set cohort assignment. Two negative PCRs, clearance, or symptom resolution characterized the recovered Cohort 3 donors. CDR1 is SGHNT, CDR2 YENEEA, per germline. The length of the CDR3 is 14 residues. V was shortened by 3 bases and J by 8 bases, with 11 bases between the two germline ends. The chain recombines TRBV11-3 with TRBJ1-6; D call uncertain. This receptor was obtained from a man aged 55 to 70 who had recovered from COVID-19. Material: PBMCs or T cells enriched from blood (not recorded which). CDR3 nucleotide sequence: TGTGCCAGCAGCTTTGAGGGATTCGATTCACCCCTCCACTTT. Its translation: CASSFEGFDSPLHF. Combining the CDR3 with reference TRBV11-3 and TRBJ1-6 gives the whole variable domain EAGVVQSPRYKIIEKKQPVAFWCNPISGHNTLYWYLQNLGQGPELLIRYENEEAVDDSQLPKDRFSAERLKGVDSTLKIQPAELGDSAVYLCASSFEGFDSPLHFGNGTRLTVT.